This TCR beta chain was identified in a study of blood T cells in healthy people across ages. A second about 6 to 12 cycle PCR used barcoded and J-beta primers. MiXCR was run by TCRdb on the 5' RACE reads, yielding one entry per CDR3 protein. The profile shows over 750,000 distinct CDR3 sequences, approximately 25% of them singletons. This CDR3 has 13 amino acids. Trimming stripped 7 bases from V and 5 bases from J, with 15 bases between. Looked up from germline, CDR1 is LNHDA and CDR2 is SQIVND (reference sequence). These data also featured in a second study, about T cells of mothers and their children. From that study: Donors were three healthy Caucasian mothers and their six children. It was found that thymic selection shapes TCR recombination output similarly in related and unrelated pairs.

The chain employs TRBV19 and TRBJ2-7; unclear D gene. The sequenced sample was blood. This clonotype was obtained from a boy aged 5-17 years in good health. The CDR3 sequence is CASTVRPSNEQYF. CDR3 in DNA: TGTGCCAGTACCGTGCGGCCGTCTAACGAGCAGTACTTC.